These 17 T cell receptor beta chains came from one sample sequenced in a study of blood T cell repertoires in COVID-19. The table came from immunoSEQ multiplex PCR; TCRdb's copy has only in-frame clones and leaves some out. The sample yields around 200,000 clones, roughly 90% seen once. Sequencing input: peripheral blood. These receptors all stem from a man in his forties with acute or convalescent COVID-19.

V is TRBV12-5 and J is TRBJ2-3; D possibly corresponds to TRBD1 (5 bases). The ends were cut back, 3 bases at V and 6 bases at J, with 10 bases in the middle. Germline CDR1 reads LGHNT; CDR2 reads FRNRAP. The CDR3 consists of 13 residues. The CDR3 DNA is TGTGCTAGTGGTTTACAAAAGGGGGATACGCAGTATTTT. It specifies CASGLQKGDTQYF.

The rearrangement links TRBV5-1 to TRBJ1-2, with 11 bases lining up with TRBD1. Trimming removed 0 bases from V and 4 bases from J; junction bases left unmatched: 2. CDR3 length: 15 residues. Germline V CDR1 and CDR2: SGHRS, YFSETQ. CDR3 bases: TGCGCCAGCAGCTTGGAGGGACAGGGGGTCTATGGCTACACCTTC. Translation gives CASSLEGQGVYGYTF. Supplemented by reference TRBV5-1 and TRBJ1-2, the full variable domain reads KAGVTQTPRYLIKTRGQQVTLSCSPISGHRSVSWYQQTPGQGLQFLFEYFSETQRNKGNFPGRFSGRQFSNSRSEMNVSTLELGDSALYLCASSLEGQGVYGYTFGSGTRLTVV.

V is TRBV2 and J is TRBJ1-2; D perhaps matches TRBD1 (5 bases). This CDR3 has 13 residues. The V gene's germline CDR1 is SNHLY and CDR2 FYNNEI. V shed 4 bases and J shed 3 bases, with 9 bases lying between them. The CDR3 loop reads CASSVQGYYGYTF. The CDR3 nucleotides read TGTGCCAGCAGTGTGCAGGGATACTATGGCTACACCTTC.

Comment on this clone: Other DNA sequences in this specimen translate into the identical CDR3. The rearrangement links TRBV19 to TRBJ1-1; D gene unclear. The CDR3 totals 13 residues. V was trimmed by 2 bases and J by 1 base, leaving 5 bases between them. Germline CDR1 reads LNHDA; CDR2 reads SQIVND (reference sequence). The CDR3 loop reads CASSIIQNTEAFF. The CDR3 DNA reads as TGTGCCAGTAGTATAATTCAGAACACTGAAGCTTTCTTT. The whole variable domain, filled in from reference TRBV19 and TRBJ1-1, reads DGGITQSPKYLFRKEGQNVTLSCEQNLNHDAMYWYRQDPGQGLRLIYYSQIVNDFQKGDIAEGYSVSREKKESFPLTVTSAQKNPTAFYLCASSIIQNTEAFFGQGTRLTVV.

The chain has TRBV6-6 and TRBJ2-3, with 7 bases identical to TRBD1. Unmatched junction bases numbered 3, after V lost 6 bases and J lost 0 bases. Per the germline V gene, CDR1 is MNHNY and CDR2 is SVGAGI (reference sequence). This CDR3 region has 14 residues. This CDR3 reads CASSLQGSTDTQYF. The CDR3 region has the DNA TGTGCCAGCAGCCTACAGGGGAGCACAGATACGCAGTATTTT.

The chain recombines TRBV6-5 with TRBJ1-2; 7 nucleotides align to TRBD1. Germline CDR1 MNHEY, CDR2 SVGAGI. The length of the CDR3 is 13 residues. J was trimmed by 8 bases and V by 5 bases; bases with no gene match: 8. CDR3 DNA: TGTGCCAGCAGTCTCCGGGACAGAATAGGCTACACCTTC. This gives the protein CASSLRDRIGYTF.

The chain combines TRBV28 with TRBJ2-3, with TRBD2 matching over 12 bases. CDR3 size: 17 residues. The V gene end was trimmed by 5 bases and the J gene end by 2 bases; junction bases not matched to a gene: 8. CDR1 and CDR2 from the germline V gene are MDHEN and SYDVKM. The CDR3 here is CASSQRTSGVLTDTQYF. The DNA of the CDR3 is TGTGCCAGCAGTCAACGGACTAGCGGGGTTCTCACAGATACGCAGTATTTT.

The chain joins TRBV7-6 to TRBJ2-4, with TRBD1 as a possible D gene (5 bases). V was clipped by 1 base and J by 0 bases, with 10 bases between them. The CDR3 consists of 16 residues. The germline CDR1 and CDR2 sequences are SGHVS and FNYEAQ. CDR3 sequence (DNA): TGTGCCAGCAGCTTAGGCGGCAGGGTAGCCAAAAACATTCAGTACTTC. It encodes CASSLGGRVAKNIQYF. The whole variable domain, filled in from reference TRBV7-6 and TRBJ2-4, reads GAGVSQSPRYKVTKRGQDVALRCDPISGHVSLYWYRQALGQGPEFLTYFNYEAQQDKSGLPNDRFSAERPEGSISTLTIQRTEQRDSAMYRCASSLGGRVAKNIQYFGAGTRLSVL.

DNA for the CDR3: TGTGCCAGCAGCCCGGGGGGTACCCCCCAGCATTTT. Translating gives CASSPGGTPQHF. The rearrangement joins TRBV27 to TRBJ1-5; TRBD1 might be the D (5 bases). Trimming pared 6 bases from V and 10 bases from J, leaving 13 bases between. This CDR3 has 12 amino acids. Germline values: CDR1 MNHEY, CDR2 SMNVEV (reference sequence).

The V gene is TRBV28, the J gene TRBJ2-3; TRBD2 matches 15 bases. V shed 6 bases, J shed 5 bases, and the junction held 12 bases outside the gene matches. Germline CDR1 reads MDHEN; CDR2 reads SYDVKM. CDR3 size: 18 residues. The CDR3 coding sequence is TGTGCCAGCAGGTCTAACGGACTAGCGGGGGGGCCTTTAGATACGCAGTATTTT. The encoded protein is CASRSNGLAGGPLDTQYF.

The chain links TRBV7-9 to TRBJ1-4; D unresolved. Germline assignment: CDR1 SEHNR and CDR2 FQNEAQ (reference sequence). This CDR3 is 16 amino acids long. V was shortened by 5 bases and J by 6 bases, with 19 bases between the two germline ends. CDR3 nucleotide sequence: TGTGCCAGCAGCCCCCACGGGGAGGCCTTTTATGAAAAACTGTTTTTT. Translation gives CASSPHGEAFYEKLFF.

The CDR3 protein is CASSQPPGGGYTF. The DNA of the CDR3 is TGCGCCAGCAGCCAACCCCCGGGGGGGGGCTACACCTTC. The V call is TRBV4-3, the J call TRBJ1-2, with D maybe TRBD1 (5 bases). The ends were cut back, 2 bases at V and 8 bases at J, with 12 bases in the middle. CDR3 length: 13 residues. Germline CDR1 and CDR2: LGHNA and YSLEER.

The CDR3 DNA reads as TGTGCCAGCAGCTTGGCCTACAGGATCTTGGCGGACAATGAGCAGTTCTTC. Protein product: CASSLAYRILADNEQFF. The chain carries TRBV5-6 and TRBJ2-1, with D perhaps matching TRBD1 (5 bases). In germline, CDR1 is SGHDT, CDR2 YYEEEE. This CDR3 comprises 17 residues. V lost 0 bases and J lost 5, with 18 bases in between.

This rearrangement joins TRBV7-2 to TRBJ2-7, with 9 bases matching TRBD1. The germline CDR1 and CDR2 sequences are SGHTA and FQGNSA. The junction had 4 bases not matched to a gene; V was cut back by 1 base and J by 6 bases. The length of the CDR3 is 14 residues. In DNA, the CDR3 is TGTGCCAGCAGCTTAGGACAGGGGGGTGGCGAGCAGTACTTC. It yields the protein CASSLGQGGGEQYF.

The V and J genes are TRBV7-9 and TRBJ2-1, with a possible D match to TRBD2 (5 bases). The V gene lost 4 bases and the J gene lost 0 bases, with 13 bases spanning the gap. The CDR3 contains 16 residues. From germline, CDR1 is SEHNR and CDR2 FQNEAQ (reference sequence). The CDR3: CASSSSGGYSYNEQFF. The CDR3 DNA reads TGTGCCAGCAGCTCCTCTGGAGGTTACTCCTACAATGAGCAGTTCTTC.

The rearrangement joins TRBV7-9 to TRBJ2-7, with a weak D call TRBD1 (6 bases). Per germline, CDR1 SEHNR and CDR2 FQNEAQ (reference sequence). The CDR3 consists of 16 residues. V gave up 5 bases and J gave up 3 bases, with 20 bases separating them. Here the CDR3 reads CASSQMLTGASYEQYF. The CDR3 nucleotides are TGTGCCAGCAGCCAAATGCTGACAGGTGCCAGCTACGAGCAGTACTTC.

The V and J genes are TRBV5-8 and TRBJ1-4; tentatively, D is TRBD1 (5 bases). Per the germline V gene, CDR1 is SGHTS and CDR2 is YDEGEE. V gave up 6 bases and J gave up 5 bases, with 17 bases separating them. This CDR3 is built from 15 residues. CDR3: CASNLGARPNEKLFF. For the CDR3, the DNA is TGTGCCAGCAACTTAGGGGCGAGGCCCAATGAAAAACTGTTTTTT. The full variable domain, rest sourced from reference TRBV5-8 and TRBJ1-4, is EAGVTQSPTHLIKTRGQQATLRCSPISGHTSVYWYQQALGLGLQFLLWYDEGEERNRGNFPPRFSGRQFPNYSSELNVNALELEDSALYLCASNLGARPNEKLFFGSGTQLSVL.